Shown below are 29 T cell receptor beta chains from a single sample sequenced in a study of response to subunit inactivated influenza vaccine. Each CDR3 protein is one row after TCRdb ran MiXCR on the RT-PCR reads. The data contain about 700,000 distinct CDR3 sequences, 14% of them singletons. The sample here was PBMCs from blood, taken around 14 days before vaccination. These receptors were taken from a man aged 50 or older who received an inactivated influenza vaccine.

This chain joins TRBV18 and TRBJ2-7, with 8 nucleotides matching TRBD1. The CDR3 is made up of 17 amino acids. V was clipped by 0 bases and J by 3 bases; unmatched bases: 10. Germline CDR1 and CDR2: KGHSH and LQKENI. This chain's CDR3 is CASSPPVLDRAFYEQYF. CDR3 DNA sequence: TGTGCCAGCTCACCACCAGTTCTGGACAGGGCCTTCTACGAGCAGTACTTC.

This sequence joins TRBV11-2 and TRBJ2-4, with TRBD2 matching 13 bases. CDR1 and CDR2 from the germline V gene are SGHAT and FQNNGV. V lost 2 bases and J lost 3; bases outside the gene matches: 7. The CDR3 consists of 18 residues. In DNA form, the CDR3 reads TGTGCCAGCAGCTTAATCGGACTAGCGGGAGATAGCAAAAACATTCAGTACTTC. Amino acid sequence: CASSLIGLAGDSKNIQYF.

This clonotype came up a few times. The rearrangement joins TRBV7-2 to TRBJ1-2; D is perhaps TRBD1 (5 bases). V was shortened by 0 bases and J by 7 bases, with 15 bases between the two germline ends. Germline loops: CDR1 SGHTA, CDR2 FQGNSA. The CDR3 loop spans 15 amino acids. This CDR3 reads CASSLAPGRNSGYTF. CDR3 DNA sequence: TGTGCCAGCAGCTTAGCGCCAGGGAGGAATTCTGGCTACACCTTC.

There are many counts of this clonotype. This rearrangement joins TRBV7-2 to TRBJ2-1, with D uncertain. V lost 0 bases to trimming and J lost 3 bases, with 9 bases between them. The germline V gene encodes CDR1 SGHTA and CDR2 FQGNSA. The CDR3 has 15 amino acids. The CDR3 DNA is TGTGCCAGCAGCTTAGCGATTACCCGCTACAATGAGCAGTTCTTC. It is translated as CASSLAITRYNEQFF.

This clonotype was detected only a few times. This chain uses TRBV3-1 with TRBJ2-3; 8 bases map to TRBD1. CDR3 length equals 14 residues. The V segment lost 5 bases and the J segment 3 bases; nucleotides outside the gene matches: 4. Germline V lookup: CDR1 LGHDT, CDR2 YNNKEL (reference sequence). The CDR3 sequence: CASSIGQGTDTQYF. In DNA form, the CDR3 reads TGTGCCAGCAGCATCGGACAGGGAACAGATACGCAGTATTTT.

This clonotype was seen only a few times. The CDR3 coding sequence is TGTGCCAGCAGTGAACGGGGGGACTACGAGCAGTACTTC. Residues: CASSERGDYEQYF. V is TRBV6-1 and J is TRBJ2-7; TRBD2 aligns across 7 bases. V trimming: 2 bases; J trimming: 3 bases; junction bases outside the gene matches: 1. The CDR3 spans 13 residues. Germline-derived CDR1 and CDR2 are MNHNS and SASEGT.

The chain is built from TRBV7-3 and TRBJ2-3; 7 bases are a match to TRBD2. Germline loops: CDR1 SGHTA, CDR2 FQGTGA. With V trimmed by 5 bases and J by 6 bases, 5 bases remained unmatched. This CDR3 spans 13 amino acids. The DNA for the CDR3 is TGTGCCAGCAGCCGGGGAGGGTATGATACGCAGTATTTT. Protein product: CASSRGGYDTQYF.

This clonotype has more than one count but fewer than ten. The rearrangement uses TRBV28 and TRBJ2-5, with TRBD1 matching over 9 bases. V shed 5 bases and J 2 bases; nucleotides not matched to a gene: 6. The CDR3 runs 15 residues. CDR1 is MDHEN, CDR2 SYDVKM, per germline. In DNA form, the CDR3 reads TGTGCCAGCAGTGCAACCGGGACAGGGCAAGAGACCCAGTACTTC. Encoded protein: CASSATGTGQETQYF.

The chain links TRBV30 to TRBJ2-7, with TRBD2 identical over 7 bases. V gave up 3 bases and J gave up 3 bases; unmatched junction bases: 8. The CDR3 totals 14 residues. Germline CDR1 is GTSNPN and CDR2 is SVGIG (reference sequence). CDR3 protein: CAWRLAGVVYEQYF. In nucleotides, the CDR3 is TGTGCCTGGAGGTTGGCGGGGGTTGTCTACGAGCAGTACTTC.

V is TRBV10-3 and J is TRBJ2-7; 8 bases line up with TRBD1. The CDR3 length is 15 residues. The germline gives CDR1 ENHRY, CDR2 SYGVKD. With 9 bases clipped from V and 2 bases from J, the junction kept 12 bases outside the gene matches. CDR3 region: CAMKAGGQGPYEQYF. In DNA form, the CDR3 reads TGTGCCATGAAAGCCGGAGGACAGGGTCCCTACGAGCAGTACTTC.

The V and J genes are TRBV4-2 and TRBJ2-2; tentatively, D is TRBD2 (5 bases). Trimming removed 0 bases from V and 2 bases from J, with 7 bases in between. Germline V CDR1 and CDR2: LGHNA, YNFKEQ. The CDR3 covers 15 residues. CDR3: CASSQELANTGELFF. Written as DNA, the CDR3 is TGTGCCAGCAGCCAAGAGCTAGCCAACACCGGGGAGCTGTTTTTT.

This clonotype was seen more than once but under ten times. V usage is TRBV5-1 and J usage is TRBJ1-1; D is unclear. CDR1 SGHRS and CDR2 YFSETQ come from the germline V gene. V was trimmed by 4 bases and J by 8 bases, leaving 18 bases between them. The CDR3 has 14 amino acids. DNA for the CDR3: TGCGCCAGCAGCAACCAAAGCCCGAGGACCGAAGCTTTCTTT. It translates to CASSNQSPRTEAFF. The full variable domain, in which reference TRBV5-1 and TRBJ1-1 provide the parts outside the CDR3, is KAGVTQTPRYLIKTRGQQVTLSCSPISGHRSVSWYQQTPGQGLQFLFEYFSETQRNKGNFPGRFSGRQFSNSRSEMNVSTLELGDSALYLCASSNQSPRTEAFFGQGTRLTVV.

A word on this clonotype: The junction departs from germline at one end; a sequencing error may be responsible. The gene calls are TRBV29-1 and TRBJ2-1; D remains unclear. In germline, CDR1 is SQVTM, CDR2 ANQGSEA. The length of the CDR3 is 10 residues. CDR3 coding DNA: TGCAGCGCTGAAGACTTCGAGCAGTTCTTC. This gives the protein CSAEDFEQFF.

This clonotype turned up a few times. The CDR3, as DNA: TGTGCCAGCCGCGCGCGGGCCCGAACCTACAATGAGCAGTTCTTC. It encodes CASRARARTYNEQFF. V is TRBV7-9 and J is TRBJ2-1, with D perhaps matching TRBD2 (5 bases). Germline V gene sequence: CDR1 SEHNR, CDR2 FQNEAQ (reference sequence). V was cut by 8 bases and J by 2 bases, with 16 bases left in between. This CDR3 has 15 amino acids.

The CDR3 here is CATSRGAGLANYGYTF. In nucleotides, the CDR3 is TGTGCCACCAGCAGAGGCGCAGGCCTAGCTAACTATGGCTACACCTTC. The V gene is TRBV15, the J gene TRBJ1-2; D is unresolved. Trimming took 1 base from V and 0 from J, leaving 12 bases between them. CDR3 length: 16 amino acids. Germline assignment: CDR1 LNHNV and CDR2 YYDKDF (reference sequence).

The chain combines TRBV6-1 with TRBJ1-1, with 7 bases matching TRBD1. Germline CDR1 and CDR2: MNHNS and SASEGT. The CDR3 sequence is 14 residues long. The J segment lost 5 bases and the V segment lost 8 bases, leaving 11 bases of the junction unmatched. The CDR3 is CASLRQGPTTEAFF. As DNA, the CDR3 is TGTGCCAGCCTAAGACAGGGACCCACGACTGAAGCTTTCTTT.

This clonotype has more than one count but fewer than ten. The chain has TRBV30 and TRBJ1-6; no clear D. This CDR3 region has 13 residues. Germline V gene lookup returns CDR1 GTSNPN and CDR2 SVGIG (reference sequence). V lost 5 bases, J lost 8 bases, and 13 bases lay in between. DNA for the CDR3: TGTGCCTGGGGGAGCCATTCAGATTCACCCCTCCACTTT. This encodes CAWGSHSDSPLHF.

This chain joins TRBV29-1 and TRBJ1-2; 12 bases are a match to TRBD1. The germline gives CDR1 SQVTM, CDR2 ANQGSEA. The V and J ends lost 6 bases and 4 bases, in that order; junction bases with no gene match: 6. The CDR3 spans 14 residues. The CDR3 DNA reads TGCAGCGTGGAGGGACAGGGGGCCCTCTATGGCTACACCTTC. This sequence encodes CSVEGQGALYGYTF.

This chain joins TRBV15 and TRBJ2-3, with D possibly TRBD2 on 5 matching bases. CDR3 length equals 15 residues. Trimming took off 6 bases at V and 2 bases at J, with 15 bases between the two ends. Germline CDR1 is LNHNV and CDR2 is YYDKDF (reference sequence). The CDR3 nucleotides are TGTGCCACCAGTCCGATTGGACTTTTCACAGATACGCAGTATTTT. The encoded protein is CATSPIGLFTDTQYF.

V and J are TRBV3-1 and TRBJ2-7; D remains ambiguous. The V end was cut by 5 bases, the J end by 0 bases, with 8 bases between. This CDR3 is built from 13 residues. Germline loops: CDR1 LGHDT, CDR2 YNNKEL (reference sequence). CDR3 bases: TGTGCCAGCAGCTCCTTTACCTCCTACGAGCAGTACTTC. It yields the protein CASSSFTSYEQYF.

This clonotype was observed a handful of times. The CDR3 region has the DNA TGTGCCAGCAGTTACGGGGCGCAGCAGTTCTTC. Protein: CASSYGAQQFF. The chain employs TRBV6-5 and TRBJ2-1; tentative D call: TRBD1 (5 bases). The germline gives CDR1 MNHEY, CDR2 SVGAGI. Trimming cost V 2 bases and J 11 bases, with 7 bases left between them. The CDR3 extends over 11 amino acids.

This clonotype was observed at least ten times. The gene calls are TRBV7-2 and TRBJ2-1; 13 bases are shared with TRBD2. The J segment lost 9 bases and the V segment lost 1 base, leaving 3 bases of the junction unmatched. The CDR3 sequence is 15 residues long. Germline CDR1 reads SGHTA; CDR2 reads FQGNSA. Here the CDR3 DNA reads TGTGCCAGCAGCTTAGGGACTAGCGGGGGAACTGAGCAGTTCTTC. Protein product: CASSLGTSGGTEQFF.

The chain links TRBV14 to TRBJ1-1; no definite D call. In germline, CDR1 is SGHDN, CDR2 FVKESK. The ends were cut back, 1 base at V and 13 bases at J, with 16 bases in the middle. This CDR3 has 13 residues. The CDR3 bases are TGTGCCAGCAGCCAAGCTTCGTCTATAGTTGGTTTCTTT. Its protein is CASSQASSIVGFF.

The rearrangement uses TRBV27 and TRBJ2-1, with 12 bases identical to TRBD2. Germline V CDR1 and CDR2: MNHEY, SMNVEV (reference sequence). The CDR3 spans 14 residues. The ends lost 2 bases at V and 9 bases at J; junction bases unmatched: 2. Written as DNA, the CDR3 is TGTGCCAGCAGTTTAGGACTAGCGGGGTTTGAGCAGTTCTTC. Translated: CASSLGLAGFEQFF.

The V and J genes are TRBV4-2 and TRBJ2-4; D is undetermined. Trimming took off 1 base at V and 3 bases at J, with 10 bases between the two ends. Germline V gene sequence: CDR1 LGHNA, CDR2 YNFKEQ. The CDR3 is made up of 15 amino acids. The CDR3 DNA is TGTGCCAGCAGCCAAGCTAGGGCCGACAAAAACATTCAGTACTTC. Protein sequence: CASSQARADKNIQYF.

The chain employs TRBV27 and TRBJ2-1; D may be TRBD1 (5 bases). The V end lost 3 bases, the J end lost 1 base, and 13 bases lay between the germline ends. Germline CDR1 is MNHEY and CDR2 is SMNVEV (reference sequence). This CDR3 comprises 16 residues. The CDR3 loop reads CASSLLGVESYNEQFF. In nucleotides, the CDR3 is TGTGCCAGCAGTTTGTTAGGGGTGGAATCCTACAATGAGCAGTTCTTC.

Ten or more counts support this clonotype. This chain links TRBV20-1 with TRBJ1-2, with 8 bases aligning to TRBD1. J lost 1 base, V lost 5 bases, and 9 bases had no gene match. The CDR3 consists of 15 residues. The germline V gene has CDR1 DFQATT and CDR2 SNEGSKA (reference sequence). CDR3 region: CSAAPGQAFNYGYTF. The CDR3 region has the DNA TGCAGTGCTGCCCCGGGACAGGCTTTTAACTATGGCTACACCTTC.

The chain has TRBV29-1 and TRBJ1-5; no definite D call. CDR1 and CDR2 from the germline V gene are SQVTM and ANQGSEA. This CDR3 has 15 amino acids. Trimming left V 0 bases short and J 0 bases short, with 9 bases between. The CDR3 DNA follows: TGCAGCGTTGAAGATTTCAACGGTAGCAATCAGCCCCAGCATTTT. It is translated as CSVEDFNGSNQPQHF. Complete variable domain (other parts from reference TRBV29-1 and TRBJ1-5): SAVISQKPSRDICQRGTSLTIQCQVDSQVTMMFWYRQQPGQSLTLIATANQGSEATYESGFVIDKFPISRPNLTFSTLTVSNMSPEDSSIYLCSVEDFNGSNQPQHFGDGTRLSIL.

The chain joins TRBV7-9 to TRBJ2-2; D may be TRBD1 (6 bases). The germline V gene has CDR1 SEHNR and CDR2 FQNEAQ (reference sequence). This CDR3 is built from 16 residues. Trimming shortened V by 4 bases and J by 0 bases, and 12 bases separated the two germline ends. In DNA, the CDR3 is TGTGCCAGCAGCTCCTGGGCAGGGGCGAACACCGGGGAGCTGTTTTTT. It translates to CASSSWAGANTGELFF.